This T cell receptor beta chain was profiled in a study of human T cells and chemical hapten exposure. Study in general: How much TCR each sample yielded varied, mostly because pooled library volumes differed slightly.

TCRdb redid the calling of the RACE reads with MiXCR, one entry per CDR3 protein. The sample has about 120,000 distinct CDR3 sequences, roughly an eighth seen once. Time point denoted: patch test 1, 2 weeks after DPC sensitization. Treatment reported: therapeutic diphenylcyclopropenone sensitization with weekly scalp DPC. Researchers sampled blood before each patch test went on. This sequence was found in a man between 18 and 29 years old with alopecia areata. Some clones in this sample may be carry-over from other donors' samples. Sequenced here: whole blood, sampled in connection with sensitization to the hapten diphenylcyclopropenone (DPC).

Here the CDR3 DNA reads TGTGCCAGCAGCGTAGGTCGGCTAAGGAGTGAAAAACTGTTTTTT. This gives the protein CASSVGRLRSEKLFF. The rearrangement links TRBV9 to TRBJ1-4; D is unresolved. Germline assignment: CDR1 SGDLS and CDR2 YYNGEE. V lost 0 bases to trimming and J lost 7 bases, with 13 bases between them. CDR3 length: 15 residues.